Shown below are 2 T cell receptor beta chains from a single sample sequenced in a study of blood T cell repertoires in COVID-19. The repertoire was sequenced with immunoSEQ multiplex PCR; TCRdb's copy has only in-frame clones and lacks some. This sample has 250,000 to 300,000 clones, with about nine tenths found just once. Sequenced: peripheral blood. Receptors were obtained from a man aged 45-60 years with acute or convalescent COVID-19.

The J gene is TRBJ2-7, the V gene TRBV5-1; D is perhaps TRBD2 (6 bases). The CDR3 is made up of 12 amino acids. Germline V gives CDR1 SGHRS, CDR2 YFSETQ. With 0 bases removed from V and 6 bases from J, the gap between germline ends came to 7 bases. CDR3 nucleotide sequence: TGCGCCAGCAGCTTGGTGGGAGGCGAGCAGTACTTC. It translates to CASSLVGGEQYF.

This chain connects TRBV4-2 to TRBJ2-2; D may be TRBD1 (5 bases). Trimming took 3 bases from V and 6 from J, leaving 11 bases between them. CDR1 LGHNA and CDR2 YNFKEQ come from the germline V gene. This CDR3 comprises 14 residues. CDR3 bases: TGTGCCAGCAGCCAGGGGCCAGGGTCCGGGGAGCTGTTTTTT. Translation gives CASSQGPGSGELFF.